This entry lists 16 T cell receptor beta chains sequenced from one sample in a study of graft-versus-host responses after intestinal transplantation. Data came from immunoSEQ multiplex PCR; TCRdb stores just in-frame clones and leaves some out. The data hold fewer than 95,000 clones, with around 93% observed a single time. No antigen is known for these receptors. Sequencing was performed on unstimulated CD4+ T cells sorted from spleen or lymph node cells, taken before transplant. These receptors all stem from a human donor who was the organ donor for an intestinal transplant.

This clone was seen more than once but under ten times. The chain employs TRBV7-9 and TRBJ1-2; D not resolved. The V gene's germline CDR1 is SEHNR and CDR2 FQNEAQ (reference sequence). The CDR3 is 13 amino acids. Trimming cost V 5 bases and J 4 bases, with 11 bases left between them. CDR3 residues: CASSPIWSYGYTF. The CDR3 DNA reads as TGTGCCAGCAGCCCGATCTGGAGCTATGGCTACACCTTC.

The chain couples TRBV6-5 to TRBJ1-3; D is undetermined. Germline CDR1 and CDR2: MNHEY and SVGAGI. The CDR3 length is 15 residues. V was cut by 0 bases and J by 1 base, with 7 bases left in between. CDR3: CASSYSFQSGNTIYF. CDR3 nucleotide sequence: TGTGCCAGCAGTTACTCTTTCCAGTCTGGAAACACCATATATTTT.

This chain joins TRBV18 and TRBJ1-5; D possibly corresponds to TRBD1 (6 bases). The germline CDR1 and CDR2 sequences are KGHSH and LQKENI. This CDR3 contains 15 residues. V lost 2 bases to trimming and J lost 6 bases, with 14 bases between them. CDR3 sequence: CASSPATGNGQPQHF. The CDR3 nucleotides read TGTGCCAGCTCACCAGCGACAGGAAACGGTCAGCCCCAGCATTTT.

This sequence joins TRBV27 and TRBJ2-2; D may be TRBD1 (6 bases). This CDR3 is built from 18 residues. Germline CDR1 and CDR2: MNHEY and SMNVEV (reference sequence). Trimming removed 6 bases from V and 1 base from J, with 21 bases in between. Written as DNA, the CDR3 is TGTGCCAGCAGCCCAGGACAGAAAACAAACTGGAACACCGGGGAGCTGTTTTTT. Encoded protein: CASSPGQKTNWNTGELFF.

This rearrangement joins TRBV19 to TRBJ2-4, with TRBD1 matching 7 bases. V was clipped by 6 bases and J by 5 bases; unmatched bases: 10. The CDR3 runs 15 residues. Germline V gene lookup returns CDR1 LNHDA and CDR2 SQIVND (reference sequence). The CDR3 DNA is TGTGCCAGTAGCCTGTCGTGGACAGGAGAAAACATTCAGTACTTC. It specifies CASSLSWTGENIQYF.

This clone was detected once. The chain recombines TRBV25-1 with TRBJ2-7; D is undetermined. The V gene lost 6 bases and the J gene lost 7 bases, with 10 bases spanning the gap. The CDR3 has 11 residues. The germline CDR1 and CDR2 sequences are MGHDK and SYGVNS. CDR3 amino acids: CASSFGDEQYF. CDR3 bases: TGTGCCAGCAGCTTTGGGGATGAGCAGTACTTC.

The chain uses TRBV5-5 and TRBJ2-3; 10 bases are shared with TRBD2. The germline gives CDR1 SGHKS, CDR2 YYEKEE (reference sequence). The V segment lost 1 base and the J segment 4 bases; nucleotides outside the gene matches: 6. This CDR3 has 16 residues. CDR3 coding DNA: TGTGCCAGCAGCTTGAGAGCGGGGGGGCAGGCAGATACGCAGTATTTT. As protein: CASSLRAGGQADTQYF.

V is TRBV6-5 and J is TRBJ1-2; 9 positions match TRBD1. The CDR3 has 14 residues. Germline-derived CDR1 and CDR2 are MNHEY and SVGAGI. Trimming cost V 8 bases and J 2 bases; bases outside gene matches: 6. The CDR3 sequence is CASGRQGVNYGYTF. CDR3 nucleotide sequence: TGTGCCAGCGGCAGACAGGGGGTGAACTATGGCTACACCTTC.

The chain employs TRBV7-3 and TRBJ2-2; D gene unclear. The V and J ends lost 8 bases and 1 base respectively, with 8 bases between them. From germline, CDR1 is SGHTA and CDR2 FQGTGA. The length of the CDR3 is 13 residues. CDR3 nucleotides: TGTGCCAGCGGCAAGGGGAACACCGGGGAGCTGTTTTTT. This gives the protein CASGKGNTGELFF.

The V call is TRBV10-2, the J call TRBJ2-7; TRBD1 matches 11 bases. The germline V gene encodes CDR1 WSHSY and CDR2 SAAADI. The CDR3 has 14 amino acids. Losses at the gene ends were 5 bases for V and 4 bases for J; bases not matched to a gene: 4. Here the CDR3 reads CASSRDRGGYEQYF. For the CDR3, the DNA is TGCGCCAGCAGTAGGGACAGGGGGGGGTACGAGCAGTACTTC.

The rearrangement uses TRBV4-3 and TRBJ2-7; possible D gene TRBD2, 6 bases. Germline V CDR1 and CDR2: LGHNA, YSLEER. There are 14 residues in the CDR3. Trimming left V 6 bases short and J 0 bases short, with 12 bases between. In DNA, the CDR3 is TGCGCCAGCAGTAAAGAGGAGGGCTCCTACGAGCAGTACTTC. It specifies CASSKEEGSYEQYF.

The V and J genes are TRBV7-9 and TRBJ2-5; TRBD2 is a possible D gene (5 bases). Germline CDR1 is SEHNR and CDR2 is FQNEAQ (reference sequence). This CDR3 has 13 amino acids. V dropped 5 bases and J dropped 1 base, with 8 bases sitting between them. CDR3 region: CASSLTIQETQYF. The DNA of the CDR3 is TGTGCCAGCAGCCTGACTATCCAAGAGACCCAGTACTTC.

The chain combines TRBV28 with TRBJ1-2, with D unresolved. The germline CDR1 and CDR2 sequences are MDHEN and SYDVKM. V dropped 5 bases and J dropped 8 bases, with 21 bases sitting between them. This CDR3 is built from 15 residues. The CDR3 DNA reads TGTGCCAGCAGTACAGTCCCCCGACTTCTCGGGGGCTACACCTTC. Translated, it gives CASSTVPRLLGGYTF.

About this clone: Its ends do not fully match the called genes, so a read error is possible. The identical CDR3 is also encoded by other nucleotide sequences in the sample. This rearrangement joins TRBV18 to TRBJ1-5; D perhaps matches TRBD1 (5 bases). Germline-derived CDR1 and CDR2 are KGHSH and LQKENI. The CDR3 runs to 16 residues. This chain's CDR3 is CASSNQWADSNQPQHF. CDR3 nucleotides: TGTGCCAGCTCAAACCAGTGGGCAGACAGCAATCAGCCCCAGCATTTC.

V is TRBV5-1 and J is TRBJ1-6, with 7 positions matching TRBD1. There are 13 residues in the CDR3. From germline, CDR1 is SGHRS and CDR2 YFSETQ. The trim removed 5 bases at V and 5 bases at J, leaving 1 base unmatched. The CDR3 here is CASRGQNNSPLHF. DNA of the CDR3: TGCGCCAGCAGGGGACAGAATAATTCACCCCTCCACTTT.

The V gene is TRBV13, the J gene TRBJ2-3; D remains unclear. CDR3 length equals 16 residues. Germline CDR1 PRHDT, CDR2 FYEKMQ (reference sequence). V was clipped by 5 bases and J by 0 bases, with 15 bases between them. The CDR3: CASSRPAPTSTDTQYF. CDR3 sequence (DNA): TGTGCCAGCAGCCGACCGGCCCCTACTAGCACAGATACGCAGTATTTT.